This TCR beta chain was identified during a study of cytomegalovirus exposure and HLA in healthy donors (TCRdb year 2017). A note on the overall study: According to an earlier analysis of a few hundred of the donors, 200 million or so T cells yielded 120 million or so unique TCR beta sequences and more than 250 Gb of sequence data. Of the roughly 410 genotyped donors, approximately 81% were placed in the genetic ancestry cluster associated with self-reported Caucasian donors. Typing coverage differed by locus: A, B, C, DRB1 and DQB1 were typed in about 629-630 donors, DQA1 in about 560, DPA1 in some 600, and DPB1 in roughly 470. In a later genetic analysis, genome-wide SNP genotypes for about 65% of the 666 donors were used, and that subset was treated as a discovery cohort. Donor age, sex, ethnicity and CMV serostatus were collected together with the repertoire data. Among about 400 genotyped donors of the cohort, an average of approximately 220,000 unique TCR beta nucleotide sequences was sequenced per donor, of which about 18% were non-productive. The study aimed to test whether cataloging public T cell receptors could reveal signatures of past pathogen exposure. Several DR-DQ haplotypes were handled as single units for association and clustering because linkage in the cohort was strong. About 300 gigabases of sequencing data and around 85 million unique TCR sequences made up an early release that covered around 640 HLA-typed donors. In the later analysis, no new phenotypic data were used to find candidate immune exposures; instead, reliance was placed on TCR beta sequences and their occurrence across donors. The study profiled the T cell repertoires of 666 subjects by immunosequencing and related them to cytomegalovirus serostatus. Both class I and class II loci were covered by HLA typing, at four-digit resolution. High-throughput TCR immunosequencing, statistical association of individual TCRs with disease status, and machine learning were combined to predict cytomegalovirus infection status. Every repertoire in the discovery cohort had been generated on one and the same sequencing platform. A later analysis re-examined previously published TCR beta repertoires from about 700 donors and added high-resolution HLA genotyping to investigate patterns of TCR occurrence. A separate validation cohort of roughly 130 different subjects was used in addition to the roughly 670-subject first cohort. In an earlier analysis of roughly 540 of the donors, high-throughput TCR beta sequencing was used to judge whether each TCR beta V gene segment behaved as functional or pseudogenic. The investigation overall reported the following: According to a later genetic analysis, donors in an Asian-associated ancestry cluster had fewer N-insertions in productive TCRs than the roughly 660-donor mean. Sequencing depth was assumed to be roughly uniform across donors in the presence/absence analyses, though that assumption may not hold. Assigning TCR associations to individual alleles was difficult when HLA alleles, especially DR and DQ, strongly co-occurred. In a later analysis, TCR association rates were found to vary across HLA loci, with the most associated TCRs seen for DRB1 alleles and the fewest for HLA-C alleles. Cytomegalovirus status was reported to be diagnosed by the classifier with high specificity and sensitivity in both the original and validation cohorts. An association between a missense DCLRE1C variant and V-gene and J-gene trimming of TCR beta chains was found in a later genetic analysis and replicated in an independent cohort. In a later analysis, several top co-occurrence clusters were reported to appear linked to parvovirus B19, influenza, CMV and Epstein-Barr virus. Because HLA typing was missing for some donors at each locus, association tests included only the typed subset. Some IMGT-functional V segments, including TRBV6-2 and TRBV6-3, could not be distinguished by the 87-base-pair reads and were therefore excluded. The sequencing pipeline was judged likely to have produced a cluster of highly shared sequence variants as a technical artifact. A few of the identified cytomegalovirus-associated TCR beta chains were confirmed in vitro to be specific for cytomegalovirus antigens. In the study, approximately 160 TCR beta chains were listed as associated with cytomegalovirus. Because counts were too low, roughly 18 rarely observed V segments, including chromosome 9 orphons, were left out of the earlier analysis of a few hundred of the donors. It was suggested by the authors that the approach could potentially be generalized to other disease states and immunological phenotypes. In an earlier analysis of some 500 of the donors, most TCR beta V segments appeared in productive rearrangements about 87% or about 30% of the time, broadly matching IMGT annotations. A later analysis associated some 17,000 TCR beta sequences with specific HLA alleles at a false discovery rate of 0.05. Only TCR beta chains were sequenced in this cohort, and the absence of alpha or paired-chain data limited detectable features. A further reported finding was that TCR beta sequences accurately predicted the HLA-A and HLA-B alleles for most subjects in the first cohort. Most CMV-associated TCR beta chains appeared to be HLA-restricted in a later analysis, and the HLA associations seemed to be driven largely by CMV exposure. Across donors, most TCR sequences were observed very rarely, whereas some public TCRs were present in many individuals. Immune exposure information for the cohort was limited to CMV serostatus. Correlated functional status among segregating V segments might reflect linkage disequilibrium, but an unknown experimental factor could not be ruled out. A later analysis found that HLA-associated TCR beta chains were more clonally expanded and had lower generation probabilities than equally common non-associated chains.

Per the germline V gene, SQVTM is the CDR1 and ANQGSEA is the CDR2. The CDR3 holds 12 amino acids from the cysteine to the phenylalanine. Kept here is only the CDR3 DNA, which spans 36 bases and is read in frame from base 1. V loses 8 bases, J loses 0 bases, and the germline ends lie 8 bases apart. Library creation used the immunoSEQ multiplex PCR assay. The multiplex PCR relied on a mix of 60 forward primers for TCR Vbeta segments and 13 reverse primers for TCR Jbeta segments. A multiplex PCR assay on genomic DNA amplified the CDR3 region of rearranged TCR beta genes. The amplified TCR beta libraries were sequenced on the Illumina HiSeq System as 87-base-pair reads. The paper's processing steps were these. A later analysis tallied 75 million to 95 million unique TCR beta chains across the 666 repertoires, and 10 million to 11 million of those chains were shared by two or more donors. To remove PCR and sequencing errors, raw reads were error-corrected and collapsed into unique sequences using a nearest-neighbor algorithm that merged closely related sequences. To assign V, D and J gene segments, CDR3 sequences were aligned to IMGT reference sequences. Each retained sequence needed at least a six-nucleotide match to both a V gene segment and a J gene segment. A rearrangement counted as productive if the CDR3 had no stop codons and remained in frame with V and J, and every other rearrangement counted as non-productive. CDR3 was defined by IMGT convention, running from the second conserved V-encoded cysteine to the conserved J-encoded phenylalanine. The earlier analysis of about 640 of the donors excluded any sequence lacking an unambiguous match to a single V gene segment. In an earlier analysis of approximately 560 of the donors, a V segment was called functional when productive rearrangements were above 56.7%, and segregating when the standard deviation between donors exceeded 5%. A statistical classification framework was built to diagnose cytomegalovirus status from the catalog of TCR beta chain sequences. V and J gene assignment, in a later analysis, came from comparing TCR nucleotide sequences with IMGT/GENE-DB human TR gene sequences. In a later analysis, CDR3 sequences and most-parsimonious VDJ recombination scenarios were assigned using the TCRdist pipeline. In a later analysis, every TCR beta chain was defined by the combination of its CDR3 amino acid sequence and its V-gene family, and reads without a unique V-gene family were dropped. In a later analysis, 450 to 600 highly shared, low-generation-probability nucleotide sequences were removed to address suspected cross-contamination and a sequencing artifact. For each public chain, a later analysis derived a clonal expansion index from normalized ranks of inferred template counts within each repertoire. Generation probabilities in a later analysis came from a VDJ recombination model fitted to out-of-frame rearrangements, and those results were checked against IGoR. In a later analysis, TCR-TCR, TCR-HLA and TCR-CMV co-occurrence was scored with hypergeometric tests, and a repertoire-size bias correction was applied to TCR pairs. False discovery rates were estimated in a later analysis by permuting HLA or CMV assignments 20 times. In a later analysis, co-occurring TCRs were grouped using DBSCAN, and TCRdist sequence similarity was added for clustering within HLA-allele-positive subsets. Repertoires with fewer than 30,000 or more than 120,000 public chains, plus five repertoires with anomalous nucleotide sharing, were excluded from co-occurrence clustering. The table comes from immuneACCESS by way of TCRdb, which keeps in-frame sequences with V and J called. Part of the clones is missing from these tables; in studies checked, under half for an unresolved V gene and the rest for unknown reasons. V, J and clone size derive from that table, while D and trimming were established from the DNA sequence. For this sample there are about 130,000 clones; 74% appear just once. The ten largest clones take up 4% of the sample.

The cohort comprised fewer than 700 healthy bone marrow donors. All cohort members were sampled while nominally healthy, although unrecorded immune exposures were likely present. The donor tested CMV seropositive and was one of the 289 seropositive cohort members. Each donor provided a peripheral blood sample, and peripheral blood mononuclear cells were used for TCR beta sequencing. Genomic DNA extraction from the blood cell samples was performed with the Qiagen DNeasy Blood Extraction Kit. Worth noting for this clone: Its antigen is still unknown. Base-call qualities are not available, and no considerably larger clone is one nucleotide away.

The chain uses TRBV29-1 and TRBJ1-5; too little of a D gene remains to name it. The clonotype originates from a man in his forties in good health and CMV-seropositive. The specimen was PBMCs. The CDR3 reads as follows: CSRGNSNQPQHF. Read as DNA, the sequence is TGCAGCCGAGGGAATAGCAATCAGCCCCAGCATTTT.